Shown below are 15 T cell receptor beta chains from a single sample sequenced in a study of regulatory T cells in long-lasting Graves disease. Documented time point: newly diagnosed GD, antithyroid drugs for less than 3 months. The TCR library was made from RNA that had been extracted from PBMCs in TRIzol. Arm-PCR of CDR3 regions and iRepertoire HTBI primers were used to build TCR beta libraries. MiXCR, run by TCRdb on the multiplex PCR reads, gives a single entry per CDR3 protein. The sample yields a few hundred thousand distinct CDR3 sequences, about 15% seen once. The data also belong to a second study, concerning T cells in Graves' hyperthyroidism and ophthalmopathy.

The starting material was peripheral blood mononuclear cells (PBMCs), obtained at new diagnosis, from a patient treated with antithyroid drugs. The receptors originated from a middle-aged woman with Graves disease.

This clonotype was detected ten times or more. The chain recombines TRBV28 with TRBJ2-1, with 8 bases aligning to TRBD2. The CDR3 spans 19 residues. Germline V gene lookup returns CDR1 MDHEN and CDR2 SYDVKM. The ends lost 5 bases at V and 2 bases at J; junction bases unmatched: 17. CDR3 nucleotides: TGTGCCAGCAGTAAACCGGGACTAGTATATACCGAGACCTACAATGAGCAGTTCTTC. Its protein is CASSKPGLVYTETYNEQFF.

This clonotype turned up a few times. The rearrangement links TRBV19 to TRBJ1-2, with D perhaps TRBD1 (5 bases). The CDR3 loop spans 15 amino acids. CDR1 and CDR2 (germline): LNHDA, SQIVND (reference sequence). Trimming cost V 4 bases and J 0 bases, with 12 bases left between them. In DNA form, the CDR3 reads TGTGCCAGTAGTAGATCCGGGACCCCTAACTATGGCTACACCTTC. Protein: CASSRSGTPNYGYTF.

This clonotype occurred many times. V is TRBV27 and J is TRBJ2-3; D unclear. Germline assignment: CDR1 MNHEY and CDR2 SMNVEV (reference sequence). With 0 bases removed from V and 4 bases from J, the gap between germline ends came to 8 bases. The CDR3 loop spans 14 amino acids. DNA of the CDR3: TGTGCCAGCAGTTTATCCCAACTCCCAGATACGCAGTATTTT. Translating it yields CASSLSQLPDTQYF.

This clonotype was detected many times. The chain recombines TRBV7-2 with TRBJ2-5; TRBD2 aligns across 9 bases. The CDR3 extends over 17 amino acids. CDR1 is SGHTA, CDR2 FQGNSA, per germline. Unmatched junction bases numbered 11, after V lost 1 base and J lost 5 bases. The CDR3 is CASSLGIGGRAPETQYF. In DNA form, the CDR3 reads TGTGCCAGCAGCTTAGGGATTGGCGGGAGGGCCCCGGAGACCCAGTACTTC.

Points on this clonotype: It may be a read error: a sequence one base away is much more abundant. CDR3 DNA sequence: TGTGCCAGCAGCGTAGAGGGGGGGAACACTGAAGCTTTCTTT. This codes for CASSVEGGNTEAFF. V gene TRBV9 combines with J gene TRBJ1-1; possible D gene TRBD1, 6 bases. The CDR3 is 14 residues long. In germline, CDR1 is SGDLS, CDR2 YYNGEE. The V and J ends lost 0 bases and 1 base respectively, with 7 bases between them.

The sample holds many counts of this clonotype. V and J are TRBV11-3 and TRBJ2-1; TRBD1 aligns across 9 bases. There are 18 residues in the CDR3. V lost 3 bases, J lost 7 bases, and 16 bases stayed unmatched. Germline V gene sequence: CDR1 SGHNT, CDR2 YENEEA. The CDR3 is CASSFSGTGRRGRNEQFF. DNA of the CDR3: TGTGCCAGCAGCTTTTCCGGGACAGGGAGGCGCGGAAGGAATGAGCAGTTCTTC.

This clonotype was detected many times. The rearrangement joins TRBV29-1 to TRBJ2-7; possibly TRBD2 for D (5 bases). The CDR3 has 11 amino acids. Germline CDR1 is SQVTM and CDR2 is ANQGSEA. Trimming removed 6 bases from V and 3 bases from J, with 9 bases in between. In DNA, the CDR3 is TGCAGCGTGGGAGAATTCTACGAGCAGTACTTC. Protein product: CSVGEFYEQYF.

This clonotype was observed many times. J is TRBJ1-5 and V is TRBV27, with unresolved D. CDR1 MNHEY and CDR2 SMNVEV come from the germline V gene (reference sequence). Deletions cut 2 bases from V and 1 base from J, with 9 bases between. The CDR3 consists of 15 residues. The CDR3 DNA follows: TGTGCCAGCAGTTTAATCGGTGGCAGCAATCAGCCCCAGCATTTT. This encodes CASSLIGGSNQPQHF.

Ten or more counts support this clonotype. The rearrangement uses TRBV12-3 or TRBV12-4 and TRBJ2-5; possibly TRBD1 or TRBD2 for D (6 bases each). V dropped 6 bases and J dropped 5 bases, with 16 bases sitting between them. This CDR3 is 14 amino acids long. The CDR3 loop reads CASSRGGSVETQYF. CDR3 nucleotide sequence: TGTGCCAGCAGCCGAGGGGGGTCCGTCGAGACCCAGTACTTC.

This clonotype was counted at least ten times. CDR3 loop: CASSFGLAGGGEQYF. CDR3 nucleotide sequence: TGTGCCAGCAGTTTTGGACTAGCGGGAGGCGGCGAGCAGTACTTC. The chain has TRBV27 and TRBJ2-7; 14 bases map to TRBD2. The CDR3 has 15 amino acids. Germline assignment: CDR1 MNHEY and CDR2 SMNVEV (reference sequence). The V gene end was trimmed by 3 bases and the J gene end by 6 bases; junction bases not matched to a gene: 4.

This clonotype was detected many times. The V gene is TRBV12-3 or TRBV12-4, the J gene TRBJ2-3; tentative D call: TRBD2 (6 bases). The length of the CDR3 is 17 residues. V shed 6 bases and J shed 0 bases, with 19 bases lying between them. CDR3 sequence: CASSSKVWTTSTDTQYF. CDR3 coding DNA: TGTGCCAGCAGCTCCAAAGTGTGGACTACTAGCACAGATACGCAGTATTTT.

This clonotype has at least ten counts. The chain recombines TRBV7-6 with TRBJ2-1, with 8 bases lining up with TRBD2. Per germline, CDR1 SGHVS and CDR2 FNYEAQ. Germline trimming cut 2 bases from V and 0 bases from J; bases unmatched to any gene: 6. CDR3 size: 17 residues. This CDR3 is CASSLSSGRLSYNEQFF. CDR3 nucleotides: TGTGCCAGCAGCTTATCCAGCGGGAGACTCTCCTACAATGAGCAGTTCTTC.

The V gene is TRBV24-1, the J gene TRBJ2-3; 11 nucleotides match TRBD2. The CDR3 runs to 19 residues. Looked up from germline, CDR1 is KGHDR and CDR2 is SFDVKD. Unmatched junction bases numbered 16, after V lost 3 bases and J lost 6 bases. CDR3 bases: TGTGCCACCAGTGATCCCGGTAATGTAGCGGGAGGGGGTACGGATACGCAGTATTTT. Protein: CATSDPGNVAGGGTDTQYF.

The chain couples TRBV6-2 or TRBV6-3 to TRBJ2-7, with 9 bases identical to TRBD2. The CDR3 is 14 residues long. In germline, CDR1 is MNHEY, CDR2 SVGEGT. V dropped 5 bases and J dropped 5; count of bases not matched to a gene: 7. In DNA form, the CDR3 reads TGTGCCAGCAGTCTTAGCGGGAGAGGGAACGAGCAGTACTTC. It yields the protein CASSLSGRGNEQYF.

The V call is TRBV18, the J call TRBJ1-4, with D tentatively TRBD1 (6 bases). CDR1 KGHSH and CDR2 LQKENI come from the germline V gene. Trimming took off 6 bases at V and 6 bases at J, with 14 bases between the two ends. This CDR3 has 14 amino acids. The CDR3 nucleotides read TGTGCCAGCTCCCGCGGACAGCCGTATGAAAAACTGTTTTTT. Protein: CASSRGQPYEKLFF.